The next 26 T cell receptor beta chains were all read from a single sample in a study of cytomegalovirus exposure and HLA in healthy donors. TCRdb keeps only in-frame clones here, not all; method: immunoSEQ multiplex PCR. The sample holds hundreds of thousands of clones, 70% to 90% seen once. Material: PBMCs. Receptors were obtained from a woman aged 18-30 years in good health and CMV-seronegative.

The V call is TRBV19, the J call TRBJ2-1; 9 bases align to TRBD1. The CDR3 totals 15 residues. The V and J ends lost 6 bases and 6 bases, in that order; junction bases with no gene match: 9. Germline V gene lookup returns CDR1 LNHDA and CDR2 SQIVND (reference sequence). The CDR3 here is CASRMPGTGSNEQFF. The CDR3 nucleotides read TGTGCCAGTAGAATGCCGGGGACAGGGAGCAATGAGCAGTTCTTC.

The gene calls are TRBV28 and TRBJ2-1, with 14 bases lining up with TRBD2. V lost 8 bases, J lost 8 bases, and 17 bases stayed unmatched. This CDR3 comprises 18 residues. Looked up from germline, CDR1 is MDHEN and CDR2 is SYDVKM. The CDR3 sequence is CASVNPTGTSGRTDEQFF. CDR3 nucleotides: TGTGCCAGCGTCAACCCCACCGGGACTAGCGGGAGAACCGATGAGCAGTTCTTC.

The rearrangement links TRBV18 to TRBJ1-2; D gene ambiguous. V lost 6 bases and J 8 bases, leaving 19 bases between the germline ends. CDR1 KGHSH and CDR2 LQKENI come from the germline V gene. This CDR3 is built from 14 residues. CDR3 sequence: CASSLNEGSGGYTF. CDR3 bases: TGTGCCAGCTCGTTAAACGAGGGCAGTGGAGGCTACACCTTC.

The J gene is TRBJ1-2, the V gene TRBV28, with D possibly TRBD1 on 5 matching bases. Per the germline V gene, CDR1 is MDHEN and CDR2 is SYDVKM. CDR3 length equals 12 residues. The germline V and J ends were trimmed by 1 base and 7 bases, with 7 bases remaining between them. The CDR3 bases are TGTGCCAGCAGTTTATTTCAGGGTGGCTACACCTTC. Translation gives CASSLFQGGYTF.

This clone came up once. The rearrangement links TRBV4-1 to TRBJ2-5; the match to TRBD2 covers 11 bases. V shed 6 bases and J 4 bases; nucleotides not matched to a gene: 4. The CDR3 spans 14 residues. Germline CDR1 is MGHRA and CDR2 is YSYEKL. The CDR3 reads CASSLTSGGETQYF. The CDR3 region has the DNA TGCGCCAGCAGTCTTACTAGCGGGGGAGAGACCCAGTACTTC.

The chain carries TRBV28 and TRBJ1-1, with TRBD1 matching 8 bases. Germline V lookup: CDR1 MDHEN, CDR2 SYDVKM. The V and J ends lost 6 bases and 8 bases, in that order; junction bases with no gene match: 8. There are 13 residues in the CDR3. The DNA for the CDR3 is TGTGCCAGCAGGGTCGGACAGGGTCCAGAAGCTTTCTTT. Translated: CASRVGQGPEAFF.

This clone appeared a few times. DNA of the CDR3: TGTGCCAGTAGTATAGGAAGGGGCTTGGACTATGGCTACACCTTC. Translating gives CASSIGRGLDYGYTF. The chain is built from TRBV19 and TRBJ1-2, with D tentatively TRBD1 (5 bases). Germline CDR1 reads LNHDA; CDR2 reads SQIVND (reference sequence). V lost 1 base to trimming and J lost 3 bases, with 12 bases between them. The CDR3 has 15 residues.

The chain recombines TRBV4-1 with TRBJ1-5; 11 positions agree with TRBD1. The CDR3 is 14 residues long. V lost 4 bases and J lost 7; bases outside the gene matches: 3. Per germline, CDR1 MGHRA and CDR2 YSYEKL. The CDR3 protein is CASSLGQGAQPQHF. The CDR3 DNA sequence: TGCGCCAGCAGCCTTGGACAGGGGGCACAGCCCCAGCATTTT.

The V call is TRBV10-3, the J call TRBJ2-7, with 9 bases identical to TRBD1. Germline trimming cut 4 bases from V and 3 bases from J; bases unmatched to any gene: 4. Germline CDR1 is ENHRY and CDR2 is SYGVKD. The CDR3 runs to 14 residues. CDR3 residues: CAISATGGGYEQYF. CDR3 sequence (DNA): TGTGCCATCAGTGCGACAGGGGGTGGCTACGAGCAGTACTTC.

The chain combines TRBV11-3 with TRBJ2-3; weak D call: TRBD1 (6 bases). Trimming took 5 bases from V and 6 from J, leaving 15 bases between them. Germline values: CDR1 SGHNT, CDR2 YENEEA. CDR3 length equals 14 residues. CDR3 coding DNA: TGTGCCAGCAGCCCAAATTCAGGGGAGGATACGCAGTATTTT. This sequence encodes CASSPNSGEDTQYF.

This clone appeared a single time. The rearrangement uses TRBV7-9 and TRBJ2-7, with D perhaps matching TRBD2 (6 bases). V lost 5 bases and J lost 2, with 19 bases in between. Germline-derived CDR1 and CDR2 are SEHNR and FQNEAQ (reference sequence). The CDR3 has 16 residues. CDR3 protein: CASSPRGVAEPYEQYF. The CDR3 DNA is TGTGCCAGCAGCCCACGCGGGGTAGCGGAGCCCTACGAGCAGTACTTC.

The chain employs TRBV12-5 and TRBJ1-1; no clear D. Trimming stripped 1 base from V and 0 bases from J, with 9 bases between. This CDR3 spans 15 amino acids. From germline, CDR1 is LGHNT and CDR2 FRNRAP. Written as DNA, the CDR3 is TGTGCTAGTGGTTTGGACAGTCTATTGAACACTGAAGCTTTCTTT. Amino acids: CASGLDSLLNTEAFF.

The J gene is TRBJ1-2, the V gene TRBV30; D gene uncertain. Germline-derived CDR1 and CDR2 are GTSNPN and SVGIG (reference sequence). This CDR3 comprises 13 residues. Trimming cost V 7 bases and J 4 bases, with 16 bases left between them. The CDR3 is CASYPNPRYGYTF. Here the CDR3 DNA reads TGTGCCTCCTACCCAAACCCCCGCTATGGCTACACCTTC.

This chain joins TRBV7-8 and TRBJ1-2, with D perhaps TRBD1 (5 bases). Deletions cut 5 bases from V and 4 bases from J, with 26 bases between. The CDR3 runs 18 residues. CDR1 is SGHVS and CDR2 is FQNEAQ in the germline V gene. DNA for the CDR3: TGTGCCAGCAGCCCAAACCCGGGACCGATTATCGGGGGCTATGGCTACACCTTC. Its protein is CASSPNPGPIIGGYGYTF.

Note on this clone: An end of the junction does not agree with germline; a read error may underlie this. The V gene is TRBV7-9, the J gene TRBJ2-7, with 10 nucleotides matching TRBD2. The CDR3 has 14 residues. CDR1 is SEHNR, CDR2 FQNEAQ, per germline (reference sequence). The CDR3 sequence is CASSLAGANYEQYF. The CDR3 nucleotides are TGTGCCAGCAGCCTAGCGGGGGCAAACTACGAGCAGTACTTC.

The DNA for the CDR3 is TGTGCCTGGAGACAGGGGTCAACCTACGAGCAGTACTTC. It encodes CAWRQGSTYEQYF. The rearrangement joins TRBV30 to TRBJ2-7; the match to TRBD1 covers 7 bases. The germline CDR1 and CDR2 sequences are GTSNPN and SVGIG (reference sequence). Unmatched junction bases numbered 4, after V lost 3 bases and J lost 2 bases. The CDR3 totals 13 residues.

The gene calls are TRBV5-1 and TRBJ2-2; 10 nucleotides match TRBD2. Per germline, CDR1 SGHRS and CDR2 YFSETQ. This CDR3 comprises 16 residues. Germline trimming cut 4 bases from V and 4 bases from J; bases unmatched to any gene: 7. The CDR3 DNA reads TGCGCCAGCAGCCTTCTAGCGGGAGTGGGCACCGGGGAGCTGTTTTTT. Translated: CASSLLAGVGTGELFF.

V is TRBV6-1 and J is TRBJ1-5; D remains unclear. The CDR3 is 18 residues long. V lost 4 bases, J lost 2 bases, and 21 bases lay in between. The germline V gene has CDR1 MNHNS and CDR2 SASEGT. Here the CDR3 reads CASSVFMGIGVGNQPQHF. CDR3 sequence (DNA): TGTGCCAGCAGTGTATTTATGGGGATCGGGGTTGGCAATCAGCCCCAGCATTTT.

DNA of the CDR3: TGTGCCAGCCTGGACAGCCCAGAGGGCTACACCTTC. Translated, it gives CASLDSPEGYTF. J is TRBJ1-2 and V is TRBV28, with D tentatively TRBD1 (6 bases). Germline CDR1 reads MDHEN; CDR2 reads SYDVKM. The germline V and J ends were trimmed by 8 bases and 8 bases, with 15 bases remaining between them. CDR3 length: 12 residues.

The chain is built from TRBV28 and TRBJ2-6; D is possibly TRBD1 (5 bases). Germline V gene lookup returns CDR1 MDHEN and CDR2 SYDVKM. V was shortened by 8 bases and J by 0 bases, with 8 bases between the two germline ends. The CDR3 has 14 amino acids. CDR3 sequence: CASQTVSGANVLTF. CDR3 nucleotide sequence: TGTGCCAGCCAGACAGTCTCTGGGGCCAACGTCCTGACTTTC.

The DNA of the CDR3 is TGTGCCAGCAGCAAAATGCGACAGGGCCCACCCCTCCACTTT. Translation: CASSKMRQGPPLHF. The rearrangement joins TRBV11-2 to TRBJ1-6, with 7 nucleotides matching TRBD1. Germline-derived CDR1 and CDR2 are SGHAT and FQNNGV. The trim removed 5 bases at V and 11 bases at J, leaving 9 bases unmatched. The CDR3 loop spans 14 amino acids.

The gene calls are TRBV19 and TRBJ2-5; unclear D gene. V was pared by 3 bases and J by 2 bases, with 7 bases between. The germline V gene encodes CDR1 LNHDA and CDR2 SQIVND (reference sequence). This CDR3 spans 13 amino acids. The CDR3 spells CASSISRQETQYF. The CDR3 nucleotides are TGTGCCAGTAGTATTAGTAGACAAGAGACCCAGTACTTC.

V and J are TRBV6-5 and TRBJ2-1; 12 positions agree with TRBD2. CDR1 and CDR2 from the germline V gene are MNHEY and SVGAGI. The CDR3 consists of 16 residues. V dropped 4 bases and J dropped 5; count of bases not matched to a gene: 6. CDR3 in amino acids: CASSSTSGGVHNEQFF. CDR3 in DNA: TGTGCCAGCAGTTCGACTAGCGGGGGAGTCCACAATGAGCAGTTCTTC.

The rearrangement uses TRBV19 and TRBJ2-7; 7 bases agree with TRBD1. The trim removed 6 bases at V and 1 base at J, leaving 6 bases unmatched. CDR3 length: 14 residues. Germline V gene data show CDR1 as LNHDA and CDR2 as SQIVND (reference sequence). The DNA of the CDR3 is TGTGCCAGTAGCCCGACAGGGAAGTCCTACGAGCAGTACTTC. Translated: CASSPTGKSYEQYF.

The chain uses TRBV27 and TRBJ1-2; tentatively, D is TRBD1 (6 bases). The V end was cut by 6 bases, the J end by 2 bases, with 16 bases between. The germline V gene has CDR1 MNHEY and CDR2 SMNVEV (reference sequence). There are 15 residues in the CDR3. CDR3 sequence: CASSPIKGENYGYTF. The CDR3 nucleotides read TGTGCCAGCAGCCCAATCAAGGGGGAAAACTATGGCTACACCTTC.

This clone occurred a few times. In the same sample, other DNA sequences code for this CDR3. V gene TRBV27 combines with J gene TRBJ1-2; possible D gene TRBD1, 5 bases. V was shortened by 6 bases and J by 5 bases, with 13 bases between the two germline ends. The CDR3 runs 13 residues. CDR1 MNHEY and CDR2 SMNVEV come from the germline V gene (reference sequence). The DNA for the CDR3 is TGTGCCAGCAGCCCGCGGGGCGGGTATGGCTACACCTTC. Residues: CASSPRGGYGYTF.